The 15 T cell receptor beta chains given below trace back to one sample, sequenced in a study of liver allograft versus peripheral blood T cells. Study background: Graft-liver T cell receptor repertoires were compared against recipient peripheral blood repertoires.

TCRdb reprocessed the reads with MiXCR, giving one entry per CDR3 protein. The table includes roughly 3,500 distinct CDR3 sequences, 18% detected once. The receptor source for this set is a human patient who had a liver transplant. Some T cells may be the graft donor's.

V gene TRBV29-1 combines with J gene TRBJ2-1, with D uncertain. Per the germline V gene, CDR1 is SQVTM and CDR2 is ANQGSEA. The CDR3 has 14 amino acids. The CDR3 spells CSFERSSLSHEQFF. As DNA, the CDR3 is TGCAGTTTCGAGCGTTCCTCCCTAAGCCATGAGCAGTTCTTC.

In this sample, this clonotype turned up a few times. The V call is TRBV2, the J call TRBJ2-1; D might be TRBD2 (7 bases). This CDR3 is 19 amino acids long. CDR1 and CDR2 (germline): SNHLY, FYNNEI. The V gene lost 8 bases and the J gene lost 3 bases, with 29 bases spanning the gap. CDR3 sequence: CASEDYGTPGLVSYNEQFF. The CDR3 nucleotides are TGTGCCAGCGAAGATTACGGGACACCCGGACTAGTTAGCTACAATGAGCAGTTCTTC.

This clonotype rates as medium-sized. The rearrangement links TRBV27 to TRBJ2-2, with TRBD2 matching 8 bases. The CDR3 loop spans 15 amino acids. The germline V gene has CDR1 MNHEY and CDR2 SMNVEV (reference sequence). V dropped 7 bases and J dropped 5; count of bases not matched to a gene: 9. The CDR3 spells CASKRGGDRTGELFF. As DNA, the CDR3 is TGTGCCAGCAAACGGGGGGGGGATCGGACCGGGGAGCTGTTTTTT.

This clonotype is medium-sized by share. The V call is TRBV6-6, the J call TRBJ1-3; D gene ambiguous. V lost 0 bases and J 8 bases, leaving 2 bases between the germline ends. The CDR3 has 11 amino acids. Germline V gene lookup returns CDR1 MNHNY and CDR2 SVGAGI (reference sequence). The CDR3 protein is CASSYSDTIYF. CDR3 nucleotides: TGTGCCAGCAGTTACTCGGACACCATATATTTT.

The chain carries TRBV28 and TRBJ2-7; TRBD1 agrees at 9 bases. The CDR3 runs 14 residues. Germline trimming cut 3 bases from V and 7 bases from J; bases unmatched to any gene: 7. The germline V gene has CDR1 MDHEN and CDR2 SYDVKM. CDR3: CASSFSWTGVEQYF. The CDR3 DNA reads TGTGCCAGCAGTTTTTCTTGGACAGGGGTGGAGCAGTACTTC.

By frequency in the sample, this clonotype is medium-sized (0.01 to 0.1%). V usage is TRBV19 and J usage is TRBJ1-2; 7 bases agree with TRBD1. CDR3 length: 15 residues. From germline, CDR1 is LNHDA and CDR2 SQIVND (reference sequence). V shed 7 bases, J shed 2 bases, and the junction held 10 bases outside the gene matches. Written as DNA, the CDR3 is TGTGCCAGTAATCCGACAGGGCAGTGGAACTATGGCTACACCTTC. It translates to CASNPTGQWNYGYTF.

In this sample, this clonotype is medium-sized. The chain has TRBV24-1 and TRBJ2-1, with D uncertain. V was trimmed by 4 bases and J by 7 bases, leaving 25 bases between them. The V gene's germline CDR1 is KGHDR and CDR2 SFDVKD. The CDR3 has 18 amino acids. The CDR3 is CATSDPGVSLKARNEQFF. The DNA for the CDR3 is TGTGCCACCAGTGACCCTGGGGTTTCGCTAAAGGCGAGGAATGAGCAGTTCTTC.

There are many counts of this clonotype. The V gene is TRBV13, the J gene TRBJ2-3; maybe TRBD2 (6 bases). This CDR3 is 16 amino acids long. Deletions cut 0 bases from V and 3 bases from J, with 13 bases between. Germline CDR1 PRHDT, CDR2 FYEKMQ (reference sequence). The CDR3 region is CASSLGPTGATDTQYF. Here the CDR3 DNA reads TGTGCCAGCAGCTTAGGCCCGACGGGAGCAACAGATACGCAGTATTTT.

Notes on this clonotype: This may be a read error: a much more frequent sequence differs by one nucleotide. This chain links TRBV7-9 with TRBJ2-1; 8 nucleotides align to TRBD2. Trimming at V came to 5 bases and at J to 10 bases, leaving 7 bases not matched to a gene. The CDR3 extends over 13 amino acids. In germline, CDR1 is SEHNR, CDR2 FQNEAQ (reference sequence). The CDR3 reads CASSKRERYEQFF. CDR3 nucleotide sequence: TGTGCCAGCAGCAAGCGGGAGCGCTACGAGCAGTTCTTC.

Points on this clonotype: A much bigger clone sits one base away, suggesting this may be a read error. J is TRBJ2-7 and V is TRBV5-4; 12 nucleotides align to TRBD1. The germline V gene encodes CDR1 SGHNT and CDR2 YYREEE (reference sequence). The CDR3 is 15 amino acids. With 4 bases clipped from V and 6 bases from J, the junction kept 8 bases outside the gene matches. The CDR3 nucleotides read TGTGCCAGCAGCCCGGGGACAGGGGGCAGGGTCGAGCAGTACTTC. It is translated as CASSPGTGGRVEQYF. Drawing the rest from reference TRBV5-4 and TRBJ2-7, the complete variable domain is ETGVTQSPTHLIKTRGQQVTLRCSSQSGHNTVSWYQQALGQGPQFIFQYYREEENGRGNFPPRFSGLQFPNYSSELNVNALELDDSALYLCASSPGTGGRVEQYFGPGTRLTVT.

This clonotype is medium-sized (0.01 to 0.1%) by share. This chain links TRBV5-6 with TRBJ2-2; TRBD2 matches at 12 bases. The CDR3 totals 16 residues. The germline gives CDR1 SGHDT, CDR2 YYEEEE. After removal of 0 bases from V and 7 bases from J, the junction contained 4 bases not matched to a gene. The CDR3 loop reads CASSLELAGGFGELFF. In DNA form, the CDR3 reads TGTGCCAGCAGCTTGGAACTAGCGGGAGGCTTCGGGGAGCTGTTTTTT.

Worth noting for this clonotype: A far larger clone is only one base removed, so a read error is likely. The chain couples TRBV20-1 to TRBJ2-1, with 8 bases aligning to TRBD1. CDR3 length equals 16 residues. Germline V gene lookup returns CDR1 DFQATT and CDR2 SNEGSKA (reference sequence). J lost 10 bases, V lost 0 bases, and 14 bases had no gene match. The CDR3 DNA reads TGCAGTGCTAGAGAGCTAGGACAGGGACAGAGCTACGAGCAGTTCTTC. Translated, it gives CSARELGQGQSYEQFF.

V usage is TRBV6-5 and J usage is TRBJ2-5; D unclear. This CDR3 has 13 residues. V lost 1 base and J lost 2, with 5 bases in between. Germline CDR1 MNHEY, CDR2 SVGAGI. The CDR3 is CASSYLGQETQYF. The DNA for the CDR3 is TGTGCCAGCAGTTACTTGGGTCAAGAGACCCAGTACTTC.

This clonotype is labeled medium-sized. The chain links TRBV28 to TRBJ2-3, with TRBD1 identical over 11 bases. Germline CDR1 MDHEN, CDR2 SYDVKM. This CDR3 comprises 16 residues. The V and J ends lost 5 bases and 2 bases, in that order; junction bases with no gene match: 6. This CDR3 reads CASSNRDRGITDTQYF. The CDR3 bases are TGTGCCAGCAGTAACCGGGACAGGGGGATCACAGATACGCAGTATTTT. The full variable domain, rest sourced from reference TRBV28 and TRBJ2-3, is DVKVTQSSRYLVKRTGEKVFLECVQDMDHENMFWYRQDPGLGLRLIYFSYDVKMKEKGDIPEGYSVSREKKERFSLILESASTNQTSMYLCASSNRDRGITDTQYFGPGTRLTVL.

This clonotype showed up just once. The rearrangement links TRBV6-6 to TRBJ1-6; tentatively, D is TRBD1 (5 bases). V was cut by 4 bases and J by 11 bases, with 15 bases left in between. In germline, CDR1 is MNHNY, CDR2 SVGAGI (reference sequence). The CDR3 runs to 14 residues. The CDR3 DNA reads as TGTGCCAGCAGTTTACAGGACACGCGGACACCCCTCCACTTT. Its protein is CASSLQDTRTPLHF.